A single sample gave rise to the 27 T cell receptor beta chains below, sequenced in a study of memory CD4+ T cells and cytomegalovirus serostatus (dated by TCRdb to the late 2010s). A FACSAria II was used to sort memory CD4+ T cells, defined as single viable CD3+CD4+CD8-CD45RO+ cells. The protocol used for the library was the immunoSEQ multiplex PCR assay. TCRdb took over this immuneACCESS table, retaining in-frame rearrangements with V and J assigned. Such tables are incomplete; in checked studies, under half of the missing clones stem from an unresolved V gene, and the remainder is unexplained. The sample yields some 64,000 clones; around 86% were counted once. The ten largest make up about 0.95% of the sample. Sequencing used memory CD4+ T cells from blood. Source of these receptors: an adult in good health and CMV-seronegative.

The chain links TRBV11-3 to TRBJ2-5, with 8 nucleotides matching TRBD2. Trimming at V came to 3 bases and at J to 4 bases, leaving 13 bases not matched to a gene. Per germline, CDR1 SGHNT and CDR2 YENEEA. The CDR3 spans 17 residues. CDR3 sequence reads: CASSLGVGAGVRETQYF. The DNA for the CDR3 is TGTGCCAGCAGCTTGGGGGTGGGAGCGGGAGTTCGAGAGACCCAGTACTTC.

V usage is TRBV19 and J usage is TRBJ1-3, with unresolved D. In germline, CDR1 is LNHDA, CDR2 SQIVND (reference sequence). The CDR3 runs 16 residues. V lost 3 bases, J lost 4 bases, and 16 bases lay in between. In nucleotides, the CDR3 is TGTGCCAGTAGTATTACGCCCCTGACCGCAGGAAACACCATATATTTT. Its protein product is CASSITPLTAGNTIYF.

The chain has TRBV4-2 and TRBJ2-1; perhaps TRBD2 as D (6 bases). Germline V gene data show CDR1 as LGHNA and CDR2 as YNFKEQ. This CDR3 comprises 14 residues. V was pared by 11 bases and J by 9 bases, with 23 bases between. CDR3 DNA: TGTGCCTGCCGGGGGACCCCCCGTGAGGGTGAGCAGTTCTTC. Its protein product is CACRGTPREGEQFF.

This clone showed up just a few times. The chain combines TRBV2 with TRBJ2-7; a possible D gene is TRBD1 (6 bases). Germline values: CDR1 SNHLY, CDR2 FYNNEI. There are 17 residues in the CDR3. Trimming cost V 2 bases and J 6 bases, with 23 bases left between them. This CDR3 is CASSELRGYGVNSEQYF. In nucleotides, the CDR3 is TGTGCCAGCAGTGAACTTAGGGGGTATGGAGTGAACTCCGAGCAGTACTTC.

V gene TRBV28 combines with J gene TRBJ1-4; D gene unclear. The germline gives CDR1 MDHEN, CDR2 SYDVKM. The germline V and J ends were trimmed by 3 bases and 4 bases, with 6 bases remaining between them. This CDR3 has 13 amino acids. CDR3 loop: CASSFRYNEKLFF. In DNA form, the CDR3 reads TGTGCCAGCAGTTTCCGTTATAATGAAAAACTGTTTTTT.

This clone has more than one count but fewer than ten. CDR3 amino acids: CASKTGGPRNYGYTF. CDR3 nucleotides: TGTGCCAGCAAGACAGGGGGACCCAGAAACTATGGCTACACCTTC. The rearrangement uses TRBV28 and TRBJ1-2, with 9 bases matching TRBD1. V lost 7 bases and J lost 2; bases outside the gene matches: 8. Germline CDR1 MDHEN, CDR2 SYDVKM. The CDR3 has 15 residues.

In its sample, this clone was seen a few times. The chain joins TRBV10-3 to TRBJ2-5; D gene ambiguous. Trimming pared 0 bases from V and 2 bases from J, leaving 13 bases between. Germline-derived CDR1 and CDR2 are ENHRY and SYGVKD. The CDR3 loop spans 16 amino acids. The CDR3 DNA reads TGTGCCATCAGTGAGTCGATTTCGGAAAAACAAGAGACCCAGTACTTC. This gives the protein CAISESISEKQETQYF.

The chain carries TRBV7-3 and TRBJ1-6; 8 bases fit TRBD1. Trimming took 5 bases from V and 10 from J; bases not matched to a gene: 7. The CDR3 sequence is 14 residues long. The germline gives CDR1 SGHTA, CDR2 FQGTGA. The CDR3 loop is CASSRGQARSPLHF. The CDR3 coding sequence is TGTGCCAGCAGCCGGGGACAGGCGAGGTCACCCCTCCACTTT.

J is TRBJ1-1 and V is TRBV2; perhaps TRBD1 as D (5 bases). Trimming removed 6 bases from V and 5 bases from J, with 13 bases in between. Germline CDR1 SNHLY, CDR2 FYNNEI. The CDR3 consists of 13 residues. CDR3 protein: CASRGGGRTEAFF. The CDR3 nucleotides read TGTGCCAGCAGGGGGGGAGGGAGGACTGAAGCTTTCTTT.

The genes are TRBV11-2 and TRBJ2-5; 9 nucleotides line up with TRBD1. Per germline, CDR1 SGHAT and CDR2 FQNNGV. The CDR3 covers 15 residues. V was pared by 7 bases and J by 1 base, with 7 bases of the junction left unmatched. CDR3: CASTVDRGRQETQYF. The CDR3 DNA sequence: TGTGCCAGCACTGTGGACAGGGGTCGCCAAGAGACCCAGTACTTC.

A single count supports this clone. The chain carries TRBV23-1 and TRBJ2-5, with 9 bases matching TRBD1. TRBV23-1 is placed among ORFs of uncertain function. V trimming: 2 bases; J trimming: 0 bases; junction bases outside the gene matches: 10. The CDR3 loop spans 18 amino acids. Here the CDR3 reads CASSQRNRDRVNQETQYF. CDR3 nucleotides: TGCGCCAGCAGTCAACGAAATCGGGACAGGGTTAACCAAGAGACCCAGTACTTC.

V usage is TRBV27 and J usage is TRBJ2-3; D is possibly TRBD1 (6 bases). The length of the CDR3 is 14 residues. V lost 5 bases and J 6 bases, leaving 15 bases between the germline ends. CDR1 and CDR2 from the germline V gene are MNHEY and SMNVEV (reference sequence). The CDR3: CASSPHYREDTQYF. Written as DNA, the CDR3 is TGTGCCAGCAGTCCACACTACAGGGAGGATACGCAGTATTTT.

The chain is built from TRBV10-2 and TRBJ2-2; D uncertain. The CDR3 length is 14 residues. The V end was cut by 4 bases, the J end by 4 bases, with 10 bases between. Germline V gene lookup returns CDR1 WSHSY and CDR2 SAAADI. CDR3 protein: CASSGFTVTGELFF. CDR3 in DNA: TGCGCCAGCAGTGGGTTTACCGTCACCGGGGAGCTGTTTTTT.

The chain employs TRBV12-5 and TRBJ1-5, with 7 bases aligning to TRBD1. V was pared by 1 base and J by 4 bases, with 1 base of the junction left unmatched. From germline, CDR1 is LGHNT and CDR2 FRNRAP. The CDR3 totals 14 residues. Here the CDR3 DNA reads TGTGCTAGTGGTTTGGAGACAGGGAATCAGCCCCAGCATTTT. Protein product: CASGLETGNQPQHF.

This chain links TRBV6-1 with TRBJ1-1; D is perhaps TRBD1 (5 bases). Germline V lookup: CDR1 MNHNS, CDR2 SASEGT. The V gene lost 8 bases and the J gene lost 5 bases, with 12 bases spanning the gap. This CDR3 contains 12 residues. The CDR3 is CASRREGTEAFF. The CDR3 bases are TGTGCCAGCCGAAGGGAGGGGACTGAAGCTTTCTTT.

The chain links TRBV30 to TRBJ1-5; no clear D gene. V was shortened by 2 bases and J by 0 bases, with 11 bases between the two germline ends. Germline values: CDR1 GTSNPN, CDR2 SVGIG (reference sequence). CDR3 length: 15 residues. CDR3 sequence (DNA): TGTGCCTGGAGTAAAGGCCTGAATAGCAATCAGCCCCAGCATTTT. The encoded protein is CAWSKGLNSNQPQHF.

This rearrangement joins TRBV19 to TRBJ1-4, with 10 bases lining up with TRBD1. CDR3 length: 17 residues. With V trimmed by 8 bases and J by 1 base, 10 bases remained unmatched. CDR1 LNHDA and CDR2 SQIVND come from the germline V gene (reference sequence). The CDR3 DNA reads as TGTGCCAGTGCCGACAGGGGGCAGGGAGGAACTAATGAAAAACTGTTTTTT. This translates into CASADRGQGGTNEKLFF.

The chain joins TRBV7-9 to TRBJ1-1; D uncertain. Germline V gene data show CDR1 as SEHNR and CDR2 as FQNEAQ (reference sequence). V gave up 5 bases and J gave up 1 base, with 11 bases separating them. The CDR3 spans 14 residues. CDR3 sequence: CASSHPPRNTEAFF. The CDR3, as DNA: TGTGCCAGCAGCCATCCCCCCAGGAACACTGAAGCTTTCTTT.

This chain uses TRBV30 with TRBJ1-1, with D possibly matching TRBD1 (5 bases). The CDR3 has 13 residues. Germline-derived CDR1 and CDR2 are GTSNPN and SVGIG (reference sequence). The germline V and J ends were trimmed by 7 bases and 4 bases, with 16 bases remaining between them. The CDR3 coding sequence is TGTGCCTACATTCCGGGGGATAGCACTGAAGCTTTCTTT. Translated: CAYIPGDSTEAFF.

This chain joins TRBV6-1 and TRBJ2-1; D is unresolved. V lost 2 bases and J 7 bases, leaving 18 bases between the germline ends. Germline V lookup: CDR1 MNHNS, CDR2 SASEGT. The CDR3 has 16 residues. The CDR3 nucleotides read TGTGCCAGCAGTGAAAGGGTGGAAACCCGCCGAAATGAGCAGTTCTTC. Translating it yields CASSERVETRRNEQFF.

The V call is TRBV28, the J call TRBJ1-1; D perhaps matches TRBD1 (5 bases). Germline V gives CDR1 MDHEN, CDR2 SYDVKM. V was shortened by 7 bases and J by 4 bases, with 19 bases between the two germline ends. This CDR3 contains 15 residues. CDR3 sequence reads: CASTYQSGGGTEAFF. The CDR3 region has the DNA TGTGCCAGCACCTACCAATCGGGGGGAGGCACTGAAGCTTTCTTT.

J is TRBJ2-3 and V is TRBV28, with no clear D. This CDR3 spans 12 amino acids. V shed 5 bases and J shed 6 bases, with 9 bases lying between them. In germline, CDR1 is MDHEN, CDR2 SYDVKM. CDR3 in amino acids: CASSPHQDTQYF. The CDR3 coding sequence is TGTGCCAGCAGTCCTCATCAGGATACGCAGTATTTT.

This CDR3 reads CASSQELGVYYGYTF. The CDR3 nucleotides are TGCGCCAGCAGCCAAGAACTCGGGGTGTACTATGGCTACACCTTC. The genes are TRBV4-1 and TRBJ1-2; D is uncertain. The V end was cut by 0 bases, the J end by 3 bases, with 11 bases between. Germline V lookup: CDR1 MGHRA, CDR2 YSYEKL. The CDR3 runs to 15 residues.

This clone was found a few times. The chain has TRBV4-2 and TRBJ1-2; weak D call: TRBD1 (5 bases). Germline CDR1 is LGHNA and CDR2 is YNFKEQ. Trimming left V 5 bases short and J 2 bases short, with 12 bases between. The CDR3 has 14 residues. The CDR3 here is CASSGGDFNYGYTF. CDR3 DNA: TGTGCCAGCAGCGGTGGGGACTTCAACTATGGCTACACCTTC.

The gene calls are TRBV2 and TRBJ1-2; tentatively, D is TRBD1 (5 bases). Germline V gene lookup returns CDR1 SNHLY and CDR2 FYNNEI. Trimming removed 3 bases at V and 3 bases at J, with 8 bases between. CDR3 length equals 13 residues. The CDR3 protein is CASSDREDYGYTF. The CDR3 DNA sequence: TGTGCCAGCAGTGACAGGGAAGACTATGGCTACACCTTC.

This sequence joins TRBV9 and TRBJ2-4; no reliable D call. V was shortened by 3 bases and J by 9 bases, with 16 bases between the two germline ends. The CDR3 has 14 amino acids. Germline V gene sequence: CDR1 SGDLS, CDR2 YYNGEE. The chain's CDR3 is CASSAQSATSIQYF. In DNA form, the CDR3 reads TGTGCCAGCAGCGCCCAGAGCGCTACGAGCATTCAGTACTTC.

By sample fraction, this clone is medium-sized. CDR3 residues: CASSLGDGGGALETQYF. DNA for the CDR3: TGTGCCAGCAGCTTGGGAGACGGAGGGGGGGCCCTGGAGACCCAGTACTTC. The chain links TRBV11-2 to TRBJ2-5; D is perhaps TRBD2 (7 bases). The V gene's germline CDR1 is SGHAT and CDR2 FQNNGV. The V gene lost 3 bases and the J gene lost 5 bases, with 22 bases spanning the gap. The CDR3 length is 17 residues.